This T cell receptor beta chain was found in a study of shared T cell receptors in the human thymus. Profiling relied on immunoSEQ multiplex PCR, and the TCRdb table lists in-frame clones only, not all of them. The repertoire holds over 450,000 clones, with roughly 74% as singletons. V gave up 2 bases and J gave up 3 bases, with 11 bases separating them. The CDR3 is made up of 14 amino acids. Germline V CDR1 and CDR2: MNHEY, SVGAGI. These records were also assigned to another study, of human thymus T cells. That investigation notes: Thymic and blood repertoires seemed to favor certain V and J genes. Overlap was high between thymic repertoires from unrelated individuals, as reported in related research.

The sequencing input was thymocytes. The chain couples TRBV6-5 to TRBJ2-7; D perhaps matches TRBD2 (6 bases). The clonotype comes from a boy under three years old with a congenital heart defect. CDR3 residues: CASSYGGLDYEQYF. In DNA, the CDR3 is TGTGCCAGCAGTTACGGGGGGTTAGACTACGAGCAGTACTTC.